This T cell receptor (beta chain) was identified during a study of T-cell reconstitution after alpha-beta-depleted transplantation in children. A library of TCRbeta sequences, prepared with unique molecular identifiers, was generated. TCRdb redid the calling of the PCR reads with MiXCR, one entry per CDR3 protein. Found here are more than 250,000 distinct CDR3 sequences, about 10% of them singletons; the top ten hold roughly a tenth. Trimming at V came to 3 bases and at J to 3 bases, leaving 7 bases not matched to a gene. This CDR3 region has 15 residues. In germline, CDR1 is SGHTA, CDR2 FQGTGA. The receptor comes from a human donor who donated a stem cell graft to a child with SCID. The source material was PBMCs from the stem cell graft donor, sampled from the stem cell graft. The V call is TRBV7-3, the J call TRBJ1-1; 7 nucleotides agree with TRBD1. The CDR3 sequence: CASSLGWTGDTEAFF. Written as DNA, the CDR3 is TGTGCCAGCAGCTTGGGATGGACAGGCGACACTGAAGCTTTCTTT.